The TCR beta chain described here comes from a study of blood T cell repertoires in COVID-19. The protocol was immunoSEQ multiplex PCR, while the TCRdb copy is restricted to in-frame clones and leaves out a portion. The repertoire includes under 250,000 clones, about 94% of them detected once, and 0.82% sits in the top ten. The sequence was obtained from a man in his sixties with COVID-19, enrolled during active disease. What was sequenced was peripheral blood.

CDR3 bases: TGTGCCAGCACATCAGCCGGGACAGACCTCAATGAGCAGTTCTTC. This codes for CASTSAGTDLNEQFF. The V call is TRBV28, the J call TRBJ2-1; 7 bases line up with TRBD1. V was pared by 7 bases and J by 6 bases, with 12 bases of the junction left unmatched. The CDR3 totals 15 residues. Germline CDR1 reads MDHEN; CDR2 reads SYDVKM.